The 4 T cell receptor beta chains reported below all come from one sample, sequenced in a study of blood T cell repertoires in COVID-19. The assay was immunoSEQ multiplex PCR, and TCRdb's table has in-frame clones only and misses some. Of some 48,000 clones detected, under 90% appear once; the ten largest clones hold 5.9%. Sequences were obtained from peripheral blood. Every receptor here comes from a woman aged 60-70 years with acute or convalescent COVID-19.

This sequence joins TRBV3-1 (or the pseudogene TRBV3-2) and TRBJ1-1; D is possibly TRBD1 (6 bases). Trimming took 0 bases from V and 7 from J, leaving 12 bases between them. Germline V lookup: CDR1 LGHDT, CDR2 YNNKEL (reference sequence). This CDR3 is built from 14 residues. This CDR3 reads CASSQDGPDSEAFF. For the CDR3, the DNA is TGTGCCAGCAGCCAAGATGGGCCGGACAGTGAAGCTTTCTTT.

The chain couples TRBV7-2 to TRBJ1-5; 9 bases are a match to TRBD1. In germline, CDR1 is SGHTA, CDR2 FQGNSA. There are 15 residues in the CDR3. V gave up 5 bases and J gave up 7 bases; unmatched junction bases: 9. CDR3 loop: CASSPQQGAGQPQHF. The CDR3 coding sequence is TGTGCCAGCAGCCCGCAACAGGGGGCAGGGCAGCCCCAGCATTTT.

The chain links TRBV7-9 to TRBJ2-2; 7 bases are shared with TRBD1. Germline trimming cut 4 bases from V and 6 bases from J; bases unmatched to any gene: 8. The CDR3 runs to 15 residues. Germline values: CDR1 SEHNR, CDR2 FQNEAQ (reference sequence). The CDR3 here is CASSSDRVNPGELFF. The CDR3 region has the DNA TGTGCCAGCAGCTCAGACAGGGTCAACCCCGGGGAGCTGTTTTTT.

J is TRBJ1-4 and V is TRBV4-1, with 8 bases identical to TRBD1. Germline V CDR1 and CDR2: MGHRA, YSYEKL. CDR3 length: 15 amino acids. Trimming took 3 bases from V and 8 from J; bases not matched to a gene: 8. The CDR3 DNA is TGCGCCAGCAGCCAGGCCGACAGGGGAAGGGAAAAACTGTTTTTT. Amino acid sequence: CASSQADRGREKLFF.